The present T cell receptor (beta chain) was sequenced within a study of blood T cells in healthy people across ages. Trimming removed 3 bases from V and 5 bases from J, with 17 bases in between. Looked up from germline, CDR1 is SGHRS and CDR2 is YFSETQ. The CDR3 length is 15 residues. Study-wide results and limits: The fall in TCR beta diversity per million T cells was roughly linear with age.

There are many counts of this clonotype. The antigen is undetermined. Using a J-beta primer mix together with a sample-barcoded 5' primer, a second PCR was run for roughly 6 to 12 cycles. MiXCR, run by TCRdb on the 5' RACE reads, gives a single entry per CDR3 protein. Of about 930,000 distinct CDR3 sequences in the sample, roughly 29% were seen once. The same data also went into a second study, on T cells of mothers and their children.

The chain recombines TRBV5-1 with TRBJ2-5, with a tentative D call TRBD2 (6 bases). The clonotype comes from a middle-aged woman in good health. Sequencing was done on a sample of blood. The CDR3 DNA is TGCGCCAGCAGCTCCGCGGGACTCCCCGGGGAGACCCAGTACTTC. Translation gives CASSSAGLPGETQYF.